The 3 T cell receptor beta chains reported below all come from one sample, sequenced in a study of control samples from healthy donors and cancer patients. Produced via immunoSEQ multiplex PCR; TCRdb's table is partial and in-frame only. Found here are 150,000 or so clones, around 90% of them singletons; the top ten hold 4.5% to 6%. Material for sequencing was blood. These receptors were collected from a young woman in good health.

The chain uses TRBV2 and TRBJ1-5; tentatively, D is TRBD1 (5 bases). Germline CDR1 reads SNHLY; CDR2 reads FYNNEI. With 1 base removed from V and 6 bases from J, the gap between germline ends came to 13 bases. The CDR3 is 15 residues long. CDR3 residues: CASSEEGAGTQPQHF. Here the CDR3 DNA reads TGTGCCAGCAGTGAAGAGGGAGCGGGGACTCAGCCCCAGCATTTT. The full variable domain, with the rest looked up from reference TRBV2 and TRBJ1-5, is EPEVTQTPSHQVTQMGQEVILRCVPISNHLYFYWYRQILGQKVEFLVSFYNNEISEKSEIFDDQFSVERPDGSNFTLKIRSTKLEDSAMYFCASSEEGAGTQPQHFGDGTRLSIL.

The V call is TRBV7-9, the J call TRBJ2-7; D is unresolved. This CDR3 is 20 amino acids long. Trimming stripped 5 bases from V and 4 bases from J, with 33 bases between. From germline, CDR1 is SEHNR and CDR2 FQNEAQ (reference sequence). CDR3 protein: CASSTHSPKISATVFYEQYF. CDR3 sequence (DNA): TGTGCCAGCAGCACCCATTCCCCCAAAATCAGCGCTACCGTCTTTTACGAGCAGTACTTC. The whole variable domain, filled in from reference TRBV7-9 and TRBJ2-7, reads DTGVSQNPRHKITKRGQNVTFRCDPISEHNRLYWYRQTLGQGPEFLTYFQNEAQLEKSRLLSDRFSAERPKGSFSTLEIQRTEQGDSAMYLCASSTHSPKISATVFYEQYFGPGTRLTVT.

CDR3 nucleotide sequence: TGTGCTAGTGGTTCCCCCCCTATCAATGAGCAGTTCTTC. This codes for CASGSPPINEQFF. The chain employs TRBV12-5 and TRBJ2-1; D not certain. The V end was cut by 4 bases, the J end by 6 bases, with 10 bases between. The CDR3 contains 13 residues. CDR1 and CDR2 (germline): LGHNT, FRNRAP.